The present TCR beta chain was sequenced within a study of T cells in Graves' hyperthyroidism and ophthalmopathy. In this sample, this clonotype turned up a few times. Its antigen is unknown. There were TCR beta CDR3 regions amplified from RNA transcripts. An initial round of RT-PCR targeting the TCR CDR3 relied on the HTBI primer set. TCRdb re-derived calls from the multiplex PCR reads in MiXCR, one entry per CDR3 protein. The sample holds roughly 570,000 distinct CDR3 sequences, approximately 14% seen once. Study-wide findings and caveats: Within blood appeared most thyroid clonotypes that had expanded above 0.001. The model anticipated ophthalmopathy a median about six months pre-onset.

Stability of Graves' hyperthyroidism was defined as absent ophthalmopathy progression within 18 months. Hyperthyroidism in the patients, aged 18 to 65, was newly diagnosed and under 2 months in duration. CDR1 and CDR2 (germline): MDHEN, SYDVKM. V lost 0 bases, J lost 6 bases, and 11 bases lay in between. The CDR3 runs to 14 residues. Sequencing was performed on blood. The sequence derives from a woman aged 25-40 years with Graves' hyperthyroidism. This chain joins TRBV28 and TRBJ2-5; D is tentatively TRBD1 or TRBD2 (6 bases each). CDR3 region: CASSLWGGEKTQYF. DNA for the CDR3: TGTGCCAGCAGTTTATGGGGGGGCGAAAAGACCCAGTACTTC.